Shown below are 5 T cell receptor beta chains from a single sample sequenced in a study of regulatory T cells in long-lasting Graves disease. The authors built TCR beta libraries using iRepertoire HTBI primers and Arm-PCR of CDR3 regions. In TCRdb, the multiplex PCR reads were re-called with MiXCR into one record per CDR3 protein. This sample has under 450,000 distinct CDR3 sequences; 10% to 15% occur once, and the top ten carry approximately 17%. The time point was: newly diagnosed GD, antithyroid drugs for less than 3 months. The TCR library used RNA extracted from PBMCs. This same sample was also part of a study on T cells in Graves' hyperthyroidism and ophthalmopathy.

Sample: peripheral blood mononuclear cells (PBMCs), taken at new diagnosis, from a patient treated with antithyroid drugs. Receptor source: a woman aged 18-29 years with Graves disease.

This clonotype occurred many times. The CDR3 reads CSATGSQETQYF. In DNA, the CDR3 is TGCAGTGCTACGGGATCCCAAGAGACCCAGTACTTC. V and J are TRBV20-1 and TRBJ2-5, with D tentatively TRBD2 (5 bases). The ends were cut back, 4 bases at V and 1 base at J, with 7 bases in the middle. The CDR3 is made up of 12 amino acids. The V gene's germline CDR1 is DFQATT and CDR2 SNEGSKA (reference sequence).

The genes are TRBV4-3 and TRBJ2-1; TRBD1 is a possible D gene (7 bases). CDR3 length equals 17 residues. The V gene's germline CDR1 is LGHNA and CDR2 YSLEER. With 1 base removed from V and 6 bases from J, the gap between germline ends came to 19 bases. CDR3 nucleotides: TGCGCCAGCAGCCAAGGTGCAGGGGGGACGCTTGGCAATGAGCAGTTCTTC. This translates into CASSQGAGGTLGNEQFF.

About this clonotype itself: This may arise from a read error, as a much more abundant clone is one base away. V gene TRBV20-1 combines with J gene TRBJ2-7, with D uncertain. The CDR3 length is 15 residues. Germline V gene data show CDR1 as DFQATT and CDR2 as SNEGSKA (reference sequence). V dropped 0 bases and J dropped 2 bases, with 14 bases sitting between them. The CDR3 region has the DNA TGCAGTGCTAGAGATCCGGGCAGGCGGCCCTACGAGCAGTACTTC. As protein: CSARDPGRRPYEQYF.

This clonotype occurred many times. The V gene is TRBV20-1, the J gene TRBJ2-3; the D gene is possibly TRBD1 (6 bases). The V and J ends lost 5 bases and 1 base respectively, with 19 bases between them. The CDR3 is made up of 16 amino acids. Germline V gene sequence: CDR1 DFQATT, CDR2 SNEGSKA (reference sequence). CDR3 in DNA: TGCAGTGCTGAAAATCAGGGGTGGGGTGGCACAGATACGCAGTATTTT. The encoded protein is CSAENQGWGGTDTQYF.

This clonotype was counted ten times or more. V usage is TRBV27 and J usage is TRBJ2-2; D is uncertain. Germline values: CDR1 MNHEY, CDR2 SMNVEV (reference sequence). This CDR3 contains 14 residues. V was trimmed by 4 bases and J by 8 bases, leaving 14 bases between them. The CDR3 DNA reads TGTGCCAGCAGTTCTCCTCTGACTTATGGGGAGCTGTTTTTT. It specifies CASSSPLTYGELFF.